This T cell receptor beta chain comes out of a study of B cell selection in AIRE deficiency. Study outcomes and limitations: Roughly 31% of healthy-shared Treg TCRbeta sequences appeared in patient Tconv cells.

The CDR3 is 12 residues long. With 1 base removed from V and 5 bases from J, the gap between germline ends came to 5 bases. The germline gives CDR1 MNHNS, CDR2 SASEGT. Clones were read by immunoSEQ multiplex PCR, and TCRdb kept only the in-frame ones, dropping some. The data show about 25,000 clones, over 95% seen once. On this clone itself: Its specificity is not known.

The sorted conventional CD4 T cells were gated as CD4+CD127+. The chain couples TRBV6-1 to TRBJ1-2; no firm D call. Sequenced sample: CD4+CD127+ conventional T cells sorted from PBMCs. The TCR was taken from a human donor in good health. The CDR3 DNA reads TGTGCCAGCAGTGAAGTAGGTTATGGCTACACCTTC. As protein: CASSEVGYGYTF.